Below are 11 T cell receptor beta chains sequenced from a single sample in a study of cytomegalovirus exposure and HLA in healthy donors. The PCR ran on 60 Vbeta and 13 Jbeta primers. TCRdb keeps only in-frame clones here, not all; method: immunoSEQ multiplex PCR. Among roughly 200,000 clones, 60% to 80% were seen once, and the ten largest hold roughly 3%. What was sequenced was PBMCs. The receptors come from a woman under 40 in good health and CMV-seronegative.

This clone appeared a few times. The chain has TRBV28 and TRBJ2-7; D remains ambiguous. This CDR3 contains 12 residues. Germline CDR1 and CDR2: MDHEN and SYDVKM. V was clipped by 5 bases and J by 6 bases, with 11 bases between them. CDR3 bases: TGTGCCAGCAGTCTTATAACTTCCGAGCAGTACTTC. This gives the protein CASSLITSEQYF.

The rearrangement links TRBV2 to TRBJ1-1, with 8 nucleotides matching TRBD1. The CDR3 totals 14 residues. The V and J ends lost 3 bases and 4 bases, in that order; junction bases with no gene match: 4. From germline, CDR1 is SNHLY and CDR2 FYNNEI. Here the CDR3 reads CASSDGRGPTEAFF. The CDR3 DNA follows: TGTGCCAGCAGTGATGGCAGGGGGCCCACTGAAGCTTTCTTT.

This clone has only a few counts. The rearrangement joins TRBV6-5 to TRBJ1-4; D unclear. The V end lost 6 bases, the J end lost 5 bases, and 13 bases lay between the germline ends. This CDR3 is built from 14 residues. CDR1 is MNHEY, CDR2 SVGAGI, per germline. The CDR3 bases are TGTGCCAGCAGCATTTCGGGGTTCAATGAAAAACTGTTTTTT. Protein sequence: CASSISGFNEKLFF.

The V gene is TRBV5-4, the J gene TRBJ2-3, with 11 bases lining up with TRBD2. Germline CDR1 is SGHNT and CDR2 is YYREEE (reference sequence). V shed 2 bases and J 2 bases; nucleotides not matched to a gene: 1. The length of the CDR3 is 15 residues. The CDR3 sequence: CASSFSGGATDTQYF. CDR3 sequence (DNA): TGTGCCAGCAGCTTTAGCGGGGGGGCCACAGATACGCAGTATTTT.

CDR3 sequence reads: CASRGGTGGVRVGSGANVLTF. The CDR3 region has the DNA TGCGCCAGCAGAGGGGGGACAGGGGGCGTGCGAGTTGGGTCTGGGGCCAACGTCCTGACTTTC. V and J are TRBV4-1 and TRBJ2-6, with 12 bases matching TRBD1. CDR1 is MGHRA and CDR2 is YSYEKL in the germline V gene. Unmatched junction bases numbered 16, after V lost 6 bases and J lost 1 base. The CDR3 loop spans 21 amino acids.

This chain links TRBV19 with TRBJ2-7, with 11 bases identical to TRBD1. The CDR3 spans 14 residues. The J segment lost 3 bases and the V segment lost 5 bases, leaving 3 bases of the junction unmatched. CDR1 is LNHDA, CDR2 SQIVND, per germline (reference sequence). DNA of the CDR3: TGTGCCAGTAGTGCTGGGACAGGGGGCTACGAGCAGTACTTC. It specifies CASSAGTGGYEQYF. The full variable domain, completed using reference TRBV19 and TRBJ2-7, is DGGITQSPKYLFRKEGQNVTLSCEQNLNHDAMYWYRQDPGQGLRLIYYSQIVNDFQKGDIAEGYSVSREKKESFPLTVTSAQKNPTAFYLCASSAGTGGYEQYFGPGTRLTVT.

The CDR3 sequence is CASSYGSSSGNTIYF. As DNA, the CDR3 is TGTGCCAGCAGTTACGGCTCAAGCTCTGGAAACACCATATATTTT. The chain employs TRBV6-5 and TRBJ1-3; D is unclear. The germline V and J ends were trimmed by 2 bases and 0 bases, with 8 bases remaining between them. CDR1 and CDR2 from the germline V gene are MNHEY and SVGAGI. CDR3 length: 15 amino acids.

The chain uses TRBV27 and TRBJ1-2; 9 bases match TRBD1. CDR1 and CDR2 (germline): MNHEY, SMNVEV (reference sequence). This CDR3 region has 15 residues. The J segment lost 8 bases and the V segment lost 5 bases, leaving 12 bases of the junction unmatched. The CDR3 nucleotides read TGTGCCAGCAGTCAGTCCCGGGACAGGGACAAAGGCTACACCTTC. Its protein is CASSQSRDRDKGYTF.

The rearrangement joins TRBV11-2 to TRBJ1-2; 9 bases are a match to TRBD1. Germline V lookup: CDR1 SGHAT, CDR2 FQNNGV. V was clipped by 0 bases and J by 4 bases; unmatched bases: 9. The length of the CDR3 is 17 residues. The CDR3 sequence: CASSLDGGTGLTYGYTF. CDR3 DNA: TGTGCCAGCAGCTTAGACGGAGGGACAGGGCTTACCTATGGCTACACCTTC.

The CDR3 reads CASSRAVGQPRQFF. For the CDR3, the DNA is TGTGCCAGTAGTAGAGCGGTCGGGCAGCCGAGACAGTTCTTC. The chain combines TRBV19 with TRBJ2-1; possible D gene TRBD2, 5 bases. Germline CDR1 and CDR2: LNHDA and SQIVND (reference sequence). Trimming left V 4 bases short and J 13 bases short, with 20 bases between. CDR3 length: 14 residues. Based on the CDR3 plus reference TRBV19 and TRBJ2-1, the full variable domain is DGGITQSPKYLFRKEGQNVTLSCEQNLNHDAMYWYRQDPGQGLRLIYYSQIVNDFQKGDIAEGYSVSREKKESFPLTVTSAQKNPTAFYLCASSRAVGQPRQFFGPGTRLTVL.

The chain has TRBV19 and TRBJ2-1, with D unresolved. The V end was cut by 7 bases, the J end by 2 bases, with 15 bases between. Germline CDR1 LNHDA, CDR2 SQIVND (reference sequence). This CDR3 region has 15 residues. The CDR3 DNA is TGTGCCAGTACTACTATGAGCGCAGCCTACAATGAGCAGTTCTTC. Translating gives CASTTMSAAYNEQFF.